This entry features one T cell receptor beta chain sequence. Its specific antigen is unknown. No much larger clonotype is one base removed from it; base qualities were not supplied. This sample is drawn from a study of blood T cell repertoires in COVID-19 (dated by TCRdb to 2018 to 2020). Study-wide context: Collaborator samples came from the United States, Italy and Spain and covered acute and convalescent phases of COVID-19. Deeply sampled blood TCRbeta repertoires from subjects exposed to, actively infected with, or recovered from COVID-19 were included in the dataset. The material from the prospective study consisted of cDNA or gDNA derived from T cells, B-cell-depleted T cells, or PBMCs. The samples were drawn from two sources: the first 160 participants of the ongoing ImmuneRACE study, and 1,000 to 1,500 subjects contributed by 6 global collaborators. The repertoires were released in a freely available public database intended as a resource for research on the immune response to SARS-CoV-2. A de-identified subject ID, COVID-19 status, age in years and sex were almost always included in the sample metadata. Where HLA class I and class II types were available, the types were taken from metadata supplied by the sample provider, not from assay-based typing. The full study reports these points: The amount of clinical and demographic metadata varied by source and participant and was provided uncurated.

The immunoSEQ Assay, a bias-controlled multiplex PCR, was used to amplify TCRbeta CDR3 regions from genomic DNA. In the original analysis: Nucleated cell counts per sample were estimated from amplification of reference gene primers within the assay. To quantify the absolute abundance of each unique TCRbeta CDR3 rearrangement, sequence reads were collapsed and filtered. For each sample, productive Simpson clonality was calculated as the square root of Simpson's diversity index over productive rearrangements. This is the immuneACCESS table as TCRdb keeps it, with only in-frame sequences that have V and J called. A part of the clones is gone; compared with another copy, unresolved V genes explain less than half, and the rest is unexplained. D and trimming come from the DNA, and the V and J calls and clone size come from that table. The sample yields a few hundred thousand clones; about 80% were counted once. The ten largest clonotypes hold around 3.1% of the sample.

Spanning cysteine to phenylalanine, the CDR3 consists of 13 amino acids. Just the 39-base CDR3 DNA is kept, in frame starting at base 1. V was cut back by 1 base and J by 2 bases, leaving a gap of 6 bases between them. The germline V gene (reference sequence) gives CDR1 as LNHDA and CDR2 as SQIVND. A second Seattle source provided samples from volunteer blood donors who had recovered from COVID-19. The collaborating institutions used their own protocols to collect whole blood in K2EDTA tubes. For TCRbeta analysis, collaborators shipped samples as frozen whole blood, isolated PBMCs, or DNA extracted from either of those sample types.

The sample was peripheral blood. This clonotype was obtained from a woman aged 25 to 45 who had recovered from COVID-19. The chain is encoded by TRBV19 joined to TRBJ2-7, with the D gene call left open. The base sequence is TGTGCCAGTAGTATAGGCCGAGCCTACGAGCAGTACTTC. This gives the protein CASSIGRAYEQYF.